This T cell receptor (beta chain) was obtained from a study of blood T cell repertoires in COVID-19. Study overall: Sites across the United States, Italy and Spain contributed samples from acute and convalescent COVID-19. T cells, B-cell-depleted T cells, or PBMCs supplied cDNA or gDNA.

Enrollment of patients from Seattle took place during active infection, with longitudinal follow-up. Original processing notes: From reference gene primer amplification, estimates of nucleated cell counts were derived. Sequenced by immunoSEQ multiplex PCR; TCRdb stores in-frame clones only, minus some. That table furnishes V, J and clone size, whereas the DNA furnished D and trimming. This sample has about 46,000 clones, with approximately 83% found just once. This CDR3 comprises 15 residues. Trimming removed 5 bases from V and 4 bases from J, with 15 bases in between. CDR1 SEHNR and CDR2 FQNEAQ come from the germline V gene (reference sequence).

The sequenced sample was peripheral blood. The chain uses TRBV7-9 and TRBJ2-1; TRBD2 might be the D (5 bases). The receptor was derived from a woman over 75 with COVID-19, enrolled during active disease. The CDR3 DNA is TGTGCCAGCAGCCCTTGGACTGACACTTACAATGAGCAGTTCTTC. Translation gives CASSPWTDTYNEQFF. The full variable domain, in which reference TRBV7-9 and TRBJ2-1 provide the parts outside the CDR3, is DTGVSQNPRHKITKRGQNVTFRCDPISEHNRLYWYRQTLGQGPEFLTYFQNEAQLEKSRLLSDRFSAERPKGSFSTLEIQRTEQGDSAMYLCASSPWTDTYNEQFFGPGTRLTVL.